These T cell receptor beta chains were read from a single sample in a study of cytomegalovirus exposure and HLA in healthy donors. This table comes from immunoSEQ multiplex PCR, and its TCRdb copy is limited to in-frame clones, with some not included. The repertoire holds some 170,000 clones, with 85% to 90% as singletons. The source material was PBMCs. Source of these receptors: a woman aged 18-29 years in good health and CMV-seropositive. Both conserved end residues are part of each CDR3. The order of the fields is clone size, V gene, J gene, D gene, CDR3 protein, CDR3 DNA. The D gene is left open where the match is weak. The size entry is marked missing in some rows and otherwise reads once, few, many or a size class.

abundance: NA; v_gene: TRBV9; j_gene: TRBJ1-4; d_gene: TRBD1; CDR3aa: CASSVNQGADNEKLFF; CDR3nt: TGTGCCAGCAGCGTTAACCAGGGGGCAGATAATGAAAAACTGTTTTTT
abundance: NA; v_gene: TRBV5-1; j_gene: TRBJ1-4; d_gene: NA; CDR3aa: CASSLESPSGEKLFF; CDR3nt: TGCGCCAGCAGCTTGGAGTCTCCCAGCGGTGAGAAACTGTTTTTT
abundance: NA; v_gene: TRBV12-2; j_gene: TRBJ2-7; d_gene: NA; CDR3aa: CASRFGGRGYEQYF; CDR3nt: TGTGCAAGTCGCTTCGGCGGGAGGGGATACGAGCAGTACTTC
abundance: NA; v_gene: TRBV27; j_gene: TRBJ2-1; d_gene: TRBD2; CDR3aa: CASSLSGRGNEQFF; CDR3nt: TGTGCCAGCAGTTTGAGCGGGAGAGGGAATGAGCAGTTCTTC
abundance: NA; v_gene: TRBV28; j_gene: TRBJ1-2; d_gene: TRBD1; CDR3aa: CASSLLSPTGGGYTF; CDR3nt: TGTGCCAGCAGTTTATTATCCCCCACAGGGGGTGGCTACACCTTC
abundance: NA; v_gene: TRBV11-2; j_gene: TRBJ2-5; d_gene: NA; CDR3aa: CASSLTPGDQETQYF; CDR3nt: TGTGCCAGCAGCCTTACTCCGGGGGACCAAGAGACCCAGTACTTC
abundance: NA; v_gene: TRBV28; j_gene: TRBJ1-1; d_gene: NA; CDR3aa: CASLSRGGTEAFF; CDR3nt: TGTGCCAGCCTTTCAAGAGGGGGCACTGAAGCTTTCTTT
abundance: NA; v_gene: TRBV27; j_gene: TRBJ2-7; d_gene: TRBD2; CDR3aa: CASSSKLAGGPYEQYF; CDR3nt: TGTGCCAGCAGTTCGAAACTAGCGGGAGGGCCCTACGAGCAGTACTTC
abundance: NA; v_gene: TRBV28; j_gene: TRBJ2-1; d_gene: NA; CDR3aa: CASSQTRQFTEQFF; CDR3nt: TGTGCCAGCAGTCAAACCCGACAGTTTACTGAGCAGTTCTTC
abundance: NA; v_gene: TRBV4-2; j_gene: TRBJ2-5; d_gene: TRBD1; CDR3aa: CASSQADRDAETQYF; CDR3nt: TGTGCCAGCAGCCAAGCGGACAGGGACGCGGAGACCCAGTACTTC
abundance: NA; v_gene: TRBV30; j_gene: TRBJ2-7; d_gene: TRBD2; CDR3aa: CAWSAKTSGRWYEQYF; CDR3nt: TGTGCCTGGAGTGCTAAAACTAGCGGGAGGTGGTACGAGCAGTACTTC
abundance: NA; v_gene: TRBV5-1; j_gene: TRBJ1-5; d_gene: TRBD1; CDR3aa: CASSQDRGPNQPQHF; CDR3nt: TGCGCCAGCAGCCAGGACAGGGGTCCGAATCAGCCCCAGCATTTT
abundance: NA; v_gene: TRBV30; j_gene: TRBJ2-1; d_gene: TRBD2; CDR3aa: CAWTKGLAGGTSPYNEQFF; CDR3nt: TGTGCCTGGACCAAGGGACTAGCGGGAGGTACCTCTCCCTACAATGAGCAGTTCTTC
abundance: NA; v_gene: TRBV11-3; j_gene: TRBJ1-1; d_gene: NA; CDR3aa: CASRPLTVNTEAFF; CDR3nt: TGTGCCAGCAGACCCCTGACAGTGAACACTGAAGCTTTCTTT
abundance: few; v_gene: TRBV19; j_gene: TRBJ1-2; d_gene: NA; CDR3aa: CASLGQLYGYTF; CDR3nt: TGTGCCAGCCTAGGACAGCTGTATGGCTACACCTTC
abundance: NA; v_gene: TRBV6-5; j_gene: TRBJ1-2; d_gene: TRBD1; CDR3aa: CASSYRGHGYTF; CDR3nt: TGTGCCAGCAGTTACAGGGGGCATGGCTACACCTTC
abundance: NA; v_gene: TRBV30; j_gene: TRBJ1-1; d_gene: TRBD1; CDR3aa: CAWDRGLLNTEAFF; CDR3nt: TGTGCCTGGGACAGGGGGCTACTTAACACTGAAGCTTTCTTT
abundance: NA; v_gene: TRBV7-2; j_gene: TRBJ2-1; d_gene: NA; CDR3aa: CASSLVGARGSNEQFF; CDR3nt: TGTGCCAGCAGCTTAGTCGGAGCTAGGGGTTCTAATGAGCAGTTCTTC
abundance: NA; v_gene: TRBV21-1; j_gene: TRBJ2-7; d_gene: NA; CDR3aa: CASSKVPSDYYEQYF; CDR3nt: TGTGCCAGCAGCAAAGTGCCTTCTGACTACTACGAGCAGTACTTC
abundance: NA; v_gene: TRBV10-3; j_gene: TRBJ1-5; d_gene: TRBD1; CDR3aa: CAISETGGAGTNQPQHF; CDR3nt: TGTGCCATCAGTGAGACAGGGGGCGCAGGTACTAACCAGCCCCAGCATTTT
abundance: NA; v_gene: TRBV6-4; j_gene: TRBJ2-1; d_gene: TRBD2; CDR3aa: CASSDKAGVNEQFF; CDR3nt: TGTGCCAGCAGTGACAAAGCGGGAGTTAATGAGCAGTTCTTC
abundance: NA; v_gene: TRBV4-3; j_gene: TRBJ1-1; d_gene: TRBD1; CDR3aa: CASSPRGPDRGWDEAFF; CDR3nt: TGCGCCAGCAGCCCCCGGGGCCCCGACAGGGGGTGGGATGAAGCTTTCTTT
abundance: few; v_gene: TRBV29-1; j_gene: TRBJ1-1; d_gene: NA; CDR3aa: CSYDEGNTEAFF; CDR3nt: TGCAGCTATGACGAGGGGAACACTGAAGCTTTCTTT
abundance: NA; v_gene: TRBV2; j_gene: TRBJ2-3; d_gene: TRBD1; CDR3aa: CASRWGQGADTQYF; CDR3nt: TGTGCCAGCAGGTGGGGACAGGGGGCAGATACGCAGTATTTT
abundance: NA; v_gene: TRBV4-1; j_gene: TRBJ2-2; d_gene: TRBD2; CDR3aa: CASSQEGAGGPVGELFF; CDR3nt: TGCGCCAGCAGCCAAGAAGGCGCGGGAGGGCCCGTCGGGGAGCTGTTTTTT
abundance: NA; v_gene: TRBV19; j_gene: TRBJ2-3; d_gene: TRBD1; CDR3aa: CASSKTGTGVEGAQYF; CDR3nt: TGTGCCAGTAGCAAGACCGGGACAGGCGTCGAAGGAGCGCAGTATTTT
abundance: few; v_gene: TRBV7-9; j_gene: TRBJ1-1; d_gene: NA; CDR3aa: CASSSMNTEAFF; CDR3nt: TGTGCCAGCAGCTCCATGAACACTGAAGCTTTCTTT
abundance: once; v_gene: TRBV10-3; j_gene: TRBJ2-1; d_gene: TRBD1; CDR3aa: CAISRQGEHNEQFF; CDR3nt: TGTGCCATCAGTAGACAGGGGGAACATAATGAGCAGTTCTTC
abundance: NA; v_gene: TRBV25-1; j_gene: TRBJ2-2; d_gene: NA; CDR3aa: CASSDLQGAGELFF; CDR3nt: TGTGCCAGCAGTGACCTACAGGGAGCCGGGGAGCTGTTTTTT
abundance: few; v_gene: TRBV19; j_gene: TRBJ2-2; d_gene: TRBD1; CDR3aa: CASSSGTANTGELFF; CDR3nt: TGTGCCAGTAGTTCCGGGACAGCGAACACCGGGGAGCTGTTTTTT
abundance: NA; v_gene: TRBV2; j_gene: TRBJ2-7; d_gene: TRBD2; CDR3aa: CASRALAGVGEEQYF; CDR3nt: TGTGCCAGCAGGGCCTTAGCGGGAGTGGGAGAAGAGCAGTACTTC
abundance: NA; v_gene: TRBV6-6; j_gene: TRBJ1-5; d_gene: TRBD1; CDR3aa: CASTSPTGGMQPQHF; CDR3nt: TGTGCCAGCACCTCCCCGACAGGGGGCATGCAGCCCCAGCATTTT
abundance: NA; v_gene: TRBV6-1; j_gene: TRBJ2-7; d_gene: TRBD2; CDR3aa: CASSEAWGGYEQYF; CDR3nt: TGTGCCAGCAGTGAAGCCTGGGGGGGCTACGAGCAGTACTTC
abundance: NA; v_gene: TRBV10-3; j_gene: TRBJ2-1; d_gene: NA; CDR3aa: CAISESISPGGTYNEQFF; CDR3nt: TGTGCCATCAGTGAGTCGATCTCACCCGGAGGCACCTACAATGAGCAGTTCTTC
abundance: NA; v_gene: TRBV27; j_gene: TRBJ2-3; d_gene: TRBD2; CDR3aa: CASSLSTSGTDTQYF; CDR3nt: TGTGCCAGCAGTTTATCAACTAGCGGCACAGATACGCAGTATTTT
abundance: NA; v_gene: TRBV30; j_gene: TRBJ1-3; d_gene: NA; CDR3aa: CAWSLPPYRTLGNTIYF; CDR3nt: TGTGCCTGGAGCCTACCTCCTTATCGAACTCTTGGAAACACCATATATTTT
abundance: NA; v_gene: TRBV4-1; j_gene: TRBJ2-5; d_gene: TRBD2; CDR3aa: CASSPTSGRAKETQYF; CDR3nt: TGCGCCAGCAGCCCGACTAGCGGGAGGGCAAAAGAGACCCAGTACTTC
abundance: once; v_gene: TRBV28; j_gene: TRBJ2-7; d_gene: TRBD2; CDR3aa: CASSFYTSGRAYEQYF; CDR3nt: TGTGCCAGCAGTTTTTACACTAGCGGGAGGGCCTACGAGCAGTACTTC
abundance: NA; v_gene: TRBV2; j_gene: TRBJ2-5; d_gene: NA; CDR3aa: CASSEHGKETQYF; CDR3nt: TGTGCCAGCAGTGAACACGGGAAAGAGACCCAGTACTTC
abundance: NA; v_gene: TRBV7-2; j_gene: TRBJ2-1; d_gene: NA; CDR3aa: CASSLFGVGMTTYNEQFF; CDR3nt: TGTGCCAGCAGCTTATTCGGGGTGGGAATGACCACCTACAATGAGCAGTTCTTC
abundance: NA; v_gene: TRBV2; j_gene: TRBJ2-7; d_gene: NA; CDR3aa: CASSPHETGKKQYF; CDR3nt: TGTGCCAGCAGTCCTCATGAAACAGGGAAAAAGCAGTACTTC
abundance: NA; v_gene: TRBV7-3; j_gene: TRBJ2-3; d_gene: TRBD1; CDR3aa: CASSLMPGQGDDTQYF; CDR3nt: TGTGCCAGCAGCTTAATGCCGGGACAGGGGGACGATACGCAGTATTTT
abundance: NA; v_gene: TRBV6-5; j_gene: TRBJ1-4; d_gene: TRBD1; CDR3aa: CASSYGTGYEKLFF; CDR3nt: TGTGCCAGCAGTTACGGGACAGGGTATGAAAAACTGTTTTTT
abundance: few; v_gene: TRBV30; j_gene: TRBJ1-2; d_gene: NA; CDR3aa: CAWSSENYGYTF; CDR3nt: TGTGCCTGGAGTTCTGAGAACTATGGCTACACCTTC
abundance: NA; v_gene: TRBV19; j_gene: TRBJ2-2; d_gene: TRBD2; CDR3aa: CASNTRHELAATNTGELFF; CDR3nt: TGTGCCAGTAACACCCGTCACGAACTAGCGGCTACGAACACCGGGGAGCTGTTTTTT
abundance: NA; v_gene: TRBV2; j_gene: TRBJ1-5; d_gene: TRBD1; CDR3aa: CASGADRGFQPQHF; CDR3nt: TGTGCCAGTGGGGCCGACAGGGGGTTTCAGCCCCAGCATTTT
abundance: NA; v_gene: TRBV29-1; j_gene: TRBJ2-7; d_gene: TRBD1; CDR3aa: CSVELQGAGEQYF; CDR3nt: TGCAGCGTTGAATTACAGGGGGCGGGGGAGCAGTACTTC
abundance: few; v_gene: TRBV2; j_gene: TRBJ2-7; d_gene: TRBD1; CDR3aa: CASTQEGQGGNEQYF; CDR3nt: TGTGCCAGCACCCAGGAAGGACAGGGCGGTAACGAGCAGTACTTC
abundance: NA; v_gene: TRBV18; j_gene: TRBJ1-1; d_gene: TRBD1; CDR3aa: CASSPRTGGLNTEAFF; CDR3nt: TGTGCCAGCTCACCGCGGACAGGGGGGTTGAACACTGAAGCTTTCTTT
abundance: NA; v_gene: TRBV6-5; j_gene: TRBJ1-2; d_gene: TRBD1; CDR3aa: CASSYSGTAHYGYTF; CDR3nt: TGTGCCAGCAGTTACTCCGGGACAGCCCACTATGGCTACACCTTC
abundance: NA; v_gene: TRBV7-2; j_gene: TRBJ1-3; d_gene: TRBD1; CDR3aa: CASSLFPHATGAGNTIYF; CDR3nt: TGTGCCAGCAGCTTATTCCCGCATGCCACAGGGGCTGGAAACACCATATATTTT
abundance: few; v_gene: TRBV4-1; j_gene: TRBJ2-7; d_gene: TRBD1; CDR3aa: CASSQASGQGHEQYF; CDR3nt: TGCGCCAGCAGCCAGGCTTCGGGACAGGGGCACGAGCAGTACTTC